Listed below are T cell receptor beta chains from one sample, sequenced in a study of blood T cells in healthy people across ages. TCRdb redid the calling of the 5' RACE reads with MiXCR, one entry per CDR3 protein. The table records 1.5 million to 1.8 million distinct CDR3 sequences, less than 45% of them present only once. Sequencing input: blood. All receptors come from a woman aged 18 to 35 in good health. CDR3s include the opening cysteine and the closing phenylalanine or tryptophan.

TRBJ2-3	TRBV24-1	CATSDSNTDTQYF
TRBJ2-5	TRBV4-2	CASSQRTTGEQYF
TRBJ1-1	TRBV6-2/TRBV6-3	CASSRVPGQGENTEAFF
TRBJ1-1	TRBV7-2	CASSWGGPEAFF
TRBJ2-1	TRBV12-3/TRBV12-4	CASSLAGVNHEQFF
TRBJ1-6	TRBV27	CASSFSRIQRDSPLHF
TRBJ1-1	TRBV7-9	CASSSTPSGLAFF
TRBJ2-1	TRBV3-1	CASSQVGPYSSYNEQFF
TRBJ2-1	TRBV20-1	CSARDSSGRVYNEQFF
TRBJ2-1	TRBV20-1	CSATFLDRGNEQFF
TRBJ2-3	TRBV24-1	CATPSGRRPDTQYF
TRBJ2-3	TRBV6-5	CASSYLGTGLDTQYF
TRBJ2-1	TRBV7-9	CASSHQTSGRAAYNEQFF
TRBJ2-1	TRBV12-3/TRBV12-4	CASSSRLAGEGNEQFF
TRBJ2-7	TRBV12-3/TRBV12-4	CASSWGAGRGYEQYF
TRBJ2-5	TRBV12-3/TRBV12-4	CASRQGSQTQYF
TRBJ2-7	TRBV30	CAWCPRLAGTYEQYF
TRBJ2-5	TRBV7-9	CASSLKERETQYF
TRBJ1-2	TRBV25-1	CASSSQDRSTGYGYTF
TRBJ2-1	TRBV6-1	CASRRPSGNEQFF
TRBJ2-5	TRBV7-2	CASSSTGTGVETQYF
TRBJ2-5	TRBV20-1	CSARVLAGPETQYF
TRBJ2-7	TRBV7-2	CASSSSPGGVQYF
TRBJ2-2	TRBV4-1	CASSQNHGELFF
TRBJ2-5	TRBV5-1	CASSLGIAGGDQETQYF
TRBJ1-1	TRBV29-1	CSVHTGNTEAFF
TRBJ2-1	TRBV15	CATSRVPRDEQFF
TRBJ2-1	TRBV9	CASSAGNVVDEQFF
TRBJ2-3	TRBV15	CATSREQGRITDTQYF
TRBJ2-7	TRBV12-3/TRBV12-4	CASSLETSGGASEQYF
TRBJ2-7	TRBV7-9	CASSSSRAAYEQYF
TRBJ2-6	TRBV7-6	CASSLDDRMGPPFVSPGANVLTF
TRBJ2-5	TRBV6-5	CASSYSLTDQETQYF
TRBJ2-7	TRBV6-5	CASSYGTGVPDEQYF
TRBJ2-7	TRBV20-1	CSATTRVYEQYF
TRBJ2-1	TRBV5-5	CASSFQKLAEYNEQFF
TRBJ2-1	TRBV24-1	CATSDPGQGAGEQFF
TRBJ1-4	TRBV7-2	CASSLAALATNEKLFF
TRBJ2-3	TRBV6-2/TRBV6-3	CASSYSTADTQYF
TRBJ2-7	TRBV6-2/TRBV6-3	CASINPGQGTYEQYF
-	TRBV7-2	CASSLQGLGYNEQYF
TRBJ2-1	TRBV6-6	CASRSDRGRMNEQFF
TRBJ1-1	TRBV29-1	CSVDWGTEAFF
TRBJ1-2	TRBV4-1	CASSHLQAVPNYGYTF
TRBJ2-3	TRBV20-1	CSAYPARPDTQYF
TRBJ2-5	TRBV7-9	CASSVRGAQETQYF
TRBJ1-2	TRBV6-5	CASSYGVGTRANYGYTF
TRBJ2-1	TRBV6-2/TRBV6-3	CASSSTLTYNEQFF
TRBJ1-4	TRBV4-2	CASSQDTGALGNEKLFF
TRBJ1-6	TRBV5-1	CASSFRDPSYNSPLHF
TRBJ1-6	TRBV6-2/TRBV6-3	CASSYSKQGDNSPLHF
TRBJ1-6	TRBV7-2	CASSLVGGGSPLHF
TRBJ2-3	TRBV7-9	CASSLGPLLDTQYF
TRBJ2-1	TRBV10-3	CAISDRGNNEQFF
TRBJ2-7	TRBV10-2	CASRRTGTSGTLYEQYF